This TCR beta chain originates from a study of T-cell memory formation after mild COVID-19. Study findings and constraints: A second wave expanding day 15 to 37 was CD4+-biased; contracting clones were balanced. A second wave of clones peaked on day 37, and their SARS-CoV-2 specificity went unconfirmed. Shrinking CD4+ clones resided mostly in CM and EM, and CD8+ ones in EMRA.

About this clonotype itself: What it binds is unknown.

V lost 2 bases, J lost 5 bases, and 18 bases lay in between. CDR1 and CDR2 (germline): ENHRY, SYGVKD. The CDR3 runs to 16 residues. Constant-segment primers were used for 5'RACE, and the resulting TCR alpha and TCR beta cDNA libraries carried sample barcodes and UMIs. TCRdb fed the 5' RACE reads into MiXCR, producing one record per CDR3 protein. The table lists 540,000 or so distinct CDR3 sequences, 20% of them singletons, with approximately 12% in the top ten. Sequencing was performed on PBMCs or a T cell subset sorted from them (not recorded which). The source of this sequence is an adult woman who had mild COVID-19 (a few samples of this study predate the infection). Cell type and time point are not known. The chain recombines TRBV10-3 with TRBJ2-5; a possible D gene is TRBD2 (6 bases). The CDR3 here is CAISETGGTVGETQYF. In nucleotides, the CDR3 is TGTGCCATCAGTGAGACTGGCGGGACCGTAGGGGAGACCCAGTACTTC.